The entry below gives a single T cell receptor beta chain sequence along with its context. The data were produced by immunoSEQ multiplex PCR, yet TCRdb's version contains in-frame clones alone and is incomplete. Of hundreds of thousands of clones in the sample, more than 75% were seen once. This sample was taken from a study of blood T cell repertoires in COVID-19. Background on the study: Italy, Spain and the United States were the sources of the convalescent and acute COVID-19 samples. T cells, B-cell-depleted T cells, or PBMCs supplied cDNA or gDNA.

Residents of over 20 US areas, aged 18 to 89 years, made up the participants. Germline lookup yields CDR1 MGHDK and CDR2 SYGVNS. This CDR3 comprises 16 residues. V lost 7 bases and J lost 0, with 15 bases in between. This TCR derives from a man between 40 and 49 years old in a cohort exposed to, infected with or recovered from COVID-19 (not recorded which). The sequenced sample was PBMCs or T cells enriched from blood (not recorded which). The gene calls are TRBV25-1 and TRBJ2-2, with a possible D match to TRBD2 (6 bases). The CDR3 loop reads CASTRSGLTNTGELFF. CDR3 sequence (DNA): TGTGCCAGCACCCGATCGGGACTTACGAACACCGGGGAGCTGTTTTTT.